This T cell receptor beta chain was obtained from a study of blood T cell repertoires in COVID-19. V was cut by 1 base and J by 2 bases, with 6 bases left in between. The CDR3 extends over 13 amino acids. In germline, CDR1 is SGHAT, CDR2 FQNNGV. Per the study methods: The assay estimated nucleated cells by amplifying reference gene primers. Generated by immunoSEQ multiplex PCR, the TCRdb table keeps only in-frame clones and is missing some. That table supplies the V and J calls and clone size; D and trimming were determined from the DNA. The top ten clones hold about a tenth of a sample with about 180,000 clones, 70% to 90% of them seen once.

V and J are TRBV11-2 and TRBJ2-7; D perhaps matches TRBD2 (5 bases). The sequenced material came from peripheral blood. The clonotype originates from a human donor with active or convalescent COVID-19. The donor label of this sample is uncertain. The CDR3 DNA follows: TGTGCCAGCAGCTTAGGACTAACCTACGAGCAGTACTTC. Its translation: CASSLGLTYEQYF. Full variable domain (rest looked up from reference TRBV11-2 and TRBJ2-7): EAGVAQSPRYKIIEKRQSVAFWCNPISGHATLYWYQQILGQGPKLLIQFQNNGVVDDSQLPKDRFSAERLKGVDSTLKIQPAKLEDSAVYLCASSLGLTYEQYFGPGTRLTVT.